This T cell receptor (beta chain) was retrieved from a study of blood T cell repertoires in COVID-19. About the research overall: The United States, Italy and Spain provided the acute and convalescent COVID-19 samples. T cells, B-cell-depleted T cells, or PBMCs provided the cDNA or gDNA that served as material.

Trimming left V 0 bases short and J 7 bases short, with 11 bases between. Germline values: CDR1 SGHRS, CDR2 YFSETQ. The CDR3 has 13 residues. How the authors handled the data: For nucleated cells, counts were estimated from reference gene primer amplification. Measured with immunoSEQ multiplex PCR; TCRdb has only the in-frame clones, and not every one. V and J calls and clone size are given by that table; D and trimming were obtained from the DNA. The sample lists a few hundred thousand clones; roughly 89% were seen once. The source material was peripheral blood. J is TRBJ2-7 and V is TRBV5-1; D not certain. This TCR was sampled from a woman between 40 and 50 years old who had recovered from COVID-19. CDR3 sequence reads: CASSLDGAREQYF. DNA for the CDR3: TGCGCCAGCAGCTTGGACGGTGCGAGAGAGCAGTACTTC.